The 32 T cell receptor beta chains below come from one sample, sequenced in a study of T cell responses to AZD1222 COVID-19 vaccine (dated by TCRdb to the early 2020s). Interpreted using the paper, the time point label stands for: baseline before first vaccination. Library generation was performed with the immunoSEQ multiplex PCR assay. Drawn from immuneACCESS, this table holds only the in-frame rearrangements with V and J called that TCRdb kept. Clones are partly lost; checked studies trace under half to an unresolved V gene and leave the rest unexplained. A total of 150,000 or so clones appear in this sample, roughly 88% of them only once. Clones ranked in the top ten supply 2.2% of the sample. The sequenced sample was peripheral blood, obtained on day 0 of AZD1222 vaccination. The receptor set was obtained from an adult in good health.

The rearrangement uses TRBV4-3 and TRBJ2-5, with a tentative D call TRBD2 (6 bases). Trimming left V 4 bases short and J 2 bases short, with 17 bases between. Germline V gene sequence: CDR1 LGHNA, CDR2 YSLEER. The CDR3 runs 16 residues. The chain's CDR3 is CASSPRRREHQETQYF. The CDR3 nucleotides are TGCGCCAGCAGCCCCCGTAGGAGGGAGCATCAAGAGACCCAGTACTTC.

The V and J genes are TRBV11-3 and TRBJ1-1, with 8 bases that match TRBD1. In germline, CDR1 is SGHNT, CDR2 YENEEA. This CDR3 is built from 15 residues. With 4 bases clipped from V and 5 bases from J, the junction kept 9 bases outside the gene matches. CDR3 bases: TGTGCCAGCAGCTCCCGACAGGGGCGGTTTACTGAAGCTTTCTTT. It codes for CASSSRQGRFTEAFF. Full variable domain (rest looked up from reference TRBV11-3 and TRBJ1-1): EAGVVQSPRYKIIEKKQPVAFWCNPISGHNTLYWYLQNLGQGPELLIRYENEEAVDDSQLPKDRFSAERLKGVDSTLKIQPAELGDSAVYLCASSSRQGRFTEAFFGQGTRLTVV.

The V and J genes are TRBV24-1 and TRBJ2-5, with 12 bases that match TRBD2. This CDR3 has 15 residues. V lost 7 bases to trimming and J lost 5 bases; unmatched junction nucleotides: 7. Per the germline V gene, CDR1 is KGHDR and CDR2 is SFDVKD. In nucleotides, the CDR3 is TGTGCCACCAGCAGACTAGCGGGAGCTGTTGAGACCCAGTACTTC. Translating it yields CATSRLAGAVETQYF.

The chain links TRBV7-8 to TRBJ2-7; 9 bases fit TRBD2. CDR1 is SGHVS, CDR2 FQNEAQ, per germline. The junction had 11 bases not matched to a gene; V was cut back by 5 bases and J by 3 bases. The CDR3 is 16 amino acids. The CDR3 region is CASSPEFLAGLYEQYF. CDR3 sequence (DNA): TGTGCCAGCAGCCCAGAATTCCTAGCGGGACTCTACGAGCAGTACTTC.

The rearrangement uses TRBV19 and TRBJ1-1; 9 bases map to TRBD1. The CDR3 length is 16 residues. The germline gives CDR1 LNHDA, CDR2 SQIVND (reference sequence). V dropped 5 bases and J dropped 4; count of bases not matched to a gene: 11. CDR3 amino acids: CASSRGGQGRGTEAFF. CDR3 DNA sequence: TGTGCCAGTAGTCGGGGGGGACAGGGTCGCGGCACTGAAGCTTTCTTT.

The V gene is TRBV5-1, the J gene TRBJ2-3; 7 positions agree with TRBD2. V lost 2 bases, J lost 0 bases, and 3 bases stayed unmatched. CDR3 length: 15 amino acids. The germline V gene has CDR1 SGHRS and CDR2 YFSETQ. This CDR3 is CASSFASGSTDTQYF. The CDR3 coding sequence is TGCGCCAGCAGCTTCGCTAGCGGTAGCACAGATACGCAGTATTTT.

The chain employs TRBV5-6 and TRBJ2-1, with TRBD2 matching over 15 bases. The CDR3 is 19 amino acids. Germline lookup yields CDR1 SGHDT and CDR2 YYEEEE. Trimming took 4 bases from V and 3 from J; bases not matched to a gene: 11. The CDR3 loop reads CASSRGLAGGNVFYNEQFF. Here the CDR3 DNA reads TGTGCCAGCAGCCGGGGACTAGCGGGAGGTAACGTCTTCTACAATGAGCAGTTCTTC.

V and J are TRBV7-8 and TRBJ1-6; tentative D call: TRBD1 (6 bases). Trimming removed 5 bases at V and 10 bases at J, with 12 bases between. The germline V gene encodes CDR1 SGHVS and CDR2 FQNEAQ. There are 13 residues in the CDR3. CDR3 in amino acids: CASSLSGGSPLHF. Here the CDR3 DNA reads TGTGCCAGCAGCCTCAGTGGGGGCTCACCCCTCCACTTT.

The chain links TRBV5-4 to TRBJ2-1; 12 nucleotides match TRBD2. CDR3 size: 18 residues. The ends lost 4 bases at V and 0 bases at J; junction bases unmatched: 8. Germline lookup yields CDR1 SGHNT and CDR2 YYREEE (reference sequence). This CDR3 is CASSGRLAGVTSYNEQFF. The CDR3 DNA is TGTGCCAGCAGCGGCCGACTAGCGGGAGTAACCTCCTACAATGAGCAGTTCTTC.

The chain joins TRBV12-3 or TRBV12-4 to TRBJ1-1; D perhaps matches TRBD1 (5 bases). Trimming took off 7 bases at V and 5 bases at J, with 14 bases between the two ends. The CDR3 covers 13 residues. CDR3 protein: CASTIQTATEAFF. CDR3 in DNA: TGTGCCAGCACCATCCAGACAGCGACTGAAGCTTTCTTT.

The gene calls are TRBV7-8 and TRBJ1-2; D remains unclear. The CDR3 totals 16 residues. From germline, CDR1 is SGHVS and CDR2 FQNEAQ. V shed 3 bases and J shed 1 base, with 15 bases lying between them. The CDR3 DNA follows: TGTGCCAGCAGCTTTGCACCGGGATCTCTTAACTATGGCTACACCTTC. Translating gives CASSFAPGSLNYGYTF.

The CDR3 protein is CASSLSGLANRVNEQFF. CDR3 DNA: TGCGCCAGCAGCTTGTCCGGACTAGCCAATCGAGTTAATGAGCAGTTCTTC. The chain carries TRBV5-1 and TRBJ2-1, with 8 bases fitting TRBD2. This CDR3 has 17 amino acids. V shed 1 base, J shed 7 bases, and the junction held 13 bases outside the gene matches. Germline lookup yields CDR1 SGHRS and CDR2 YFSETQ.

This sequence joins TRBV30 and TRBJ1-6; the match to TRBD1 covers 11 bases. The CDR3 runs to 15 residues. V lost 4 bases to trimming and J lost 6 bases; unmatched junction nucleotides: 5. Germline values: CDR1 GTSNPN, CDR2 SVGIG (reference sequence). CDR3 loop: CAWKGTGGPNSPLHF. The CDR3 DNA sequence: TGTGCCTGGAAAGGGACAGGGGGACCTAATTCACCCCTCCACTTT.

The chain recombines TRBV7-9 with TRBJ1-5, with TRBD1 as a possible D gene (6 bases). The germline V and J ends were trimmed by 2 bases and 9 bases, with 11 bases remaining between them. Germline V gene sequence: CDR1 SEHNR, CDR2 FQNEAQ (reference sequence). The CDR3 is made up of 13 amino acids. The CDR3 loop reads CASSLRGWGPQHF. As DNA, the CDR3 is TGTGCCAGCAGCTTAAGGGGGTGGGGGCCCCAGCATTTT.

The V and J genes are TRBV27 and TRBJ2-6; 10 bases are a match to TRBD1. CDR1 MNHEY and CDR2 SMNVEV come from the germline V gene (reference sequence). Trimming removed 4 bases from V and 0 bases from J; junction bases left unmatched: 0. The CDR3 spans 16 residues. CDR3 nucleotides: TGTGCCAGCAGTTGGACAGGGGGCTCTGGGGCCAACGTCCTGACTTTC. This codes for CASSWTGGSGANVLTF.

The chain links TRBV29-1 to TRBJ1-2; D is possibly TRBD1 (5 bases). The CDR3 sequence is 13 residues long. Germline CDR1 SQVTM, CDR2 ANQGSEA. The V gene lost 5 bases and the J gene lost 5 bases, with 15 bases spanning the gap. Here the CDR3 DNA reads TGCAGCGTTAATGGCCTCGAGGGGTATGGCTACACCTTC. It specifies CSVNGLEGYGYTF.

The genes are TRBV18 and TRBJ1-2; 8 nucleotides match TRBD1. The V and J ends lost 3 bases and 3 bases, in that order; junction bases with no gene match: 3. The CDR3 extends over 14 amino acids. Looked up from germline, CDR1 is KGHSH and CDR2 is LQKENI. In nucleotides, the CDR3 is TGTGCCAGCTCACCGGGACAGGATTACTATGGCTACACCTTC. Translated: CASSPGQDYYGYTF. The entire variable domain, with the rest obtained from reference TRBV18 and TRBJ1-2, is as follows: NAGVMQNPRHLVRRRGQEARLRCSPMKGHSHVYWYRQLPEEGLKFMVYLQKENIIDESGMPKERFSAEFPKEGPSILRIQQVVRGDSAAYFCASSPGQDYYGYTFGSGTRLTVV.

The chain joins TRBV7-9 to TRBJ2-1, with D perhaps matching TRBD1 or TRBD2 (6 bases each). Germline V CDR1 and CDR2: SEHNR, FQNEAQ (reference sequence). The CDR3 spans 12 residues. Trimming pared 3 bases from V and 10 bases from J, leaving 10 bases between. This CDR3 reads CASSLKGGEQFF. Written as DNA, the CDR3 is TGTGCCAGCAGCTTGAAGGGGGGCGAGCAGTTCTTC.

The chain combines TRBV5-1 with TRBJ1-3, with 7 bases matching TRBD1. Trimming removed 0 bases from V and 0 bases from J; junction bases left unmatched: 21. CDR1 SGHRS and CDR2 YFSETQ come from the germline V gene. The CDR3 totals 22 residues. For the CDR3, the DNA is TGCGCCAGCAGCTTGGTGGGCCCGACAGGGAATGTCCGGAGGAGCTCTGGAAACACCATATATTTT. It specifies CASSLVGPTGNVRRSSGNTIYF.

J is TRBJ2-1 and V is TRBV11-2; 11 nucleotides line up with TRBD1. The CDR3 contains 13 residues. Germline CDR1 and CDR2: SGHAT and FQNNGV. Germline trimming cut 5 bases from V and 10 bases from J; bases unmatched to any gene: 4. The CDR3 sequence: CASSPRTGGEQFF. CDR3 DNA: TGTGCCAGCAGCCCCCGGACAGGGGGCGAGCAGTTCTTC.

The table lists this clone with a count of one. The chain has TRBV25-1 and TRBJ2-5; 7 bases map to TRBD2. Germline values: CDR1 MGHDK, CDR2 SYGVNS. Trimming cost V 5 bases and J 7 bases; bases outside gene matches: 4. The CDR3 spans 12 residues. The CDR3 DNA sequence: TGTGCCAGCAGTCCGCCGGGAGGGACCCAGTACTTC. Its protein product is CASSPPGGTQYF.

The CDR3 protein is CASNTWWGGDEQFF. The CDR3 coding sequence is TGCGCCAGTAATACGTGGTGGGGTGGGGATGAGCAGTTCTTC. This rearrangement joins TRBV10-1 to TRBJ2-1; no clear D. The CDR3 runs to 14 residues. Deletions cut 9 bases from V and 8 bases from J, with 20 bases between. Germline V CDR1 and CDR2: WNHNN, SYGVQD (reference sequence).

This clone was seen a handful of times. The J gene is TRBJ2-1, the V gene TRBV7-6; 8 bases are a match to TRBD2. The CDR3 spans 18 residues. V shed 2 bases, J shed 6 bases, and the junction held 15 bases outside the gene matches. CDR1 and CDR2 (germline): SGHVS, FNYEAQ. CDR3 amino acids: CASSLRSGRKVGGNEQFF. The CDR3 DNA is TGTGCCAGCAGCTTACGAAGCGGGAGAAAGGTGGGGGGCAATGAGCAGTTCTTC. Drawing the rest from reference TRBV7-6 and TRBJ2-1, the complete variable domain is GAGVSQSPRYKVTKRGQDVALRCDPISGHVSLYWYRQALGQGPEFLTYFNYEAQQDKSGLPNDRFSAERPEGSISTLTIQRTEQRDSAMYRCASSLRSGRKVGGNEQFFGPGTRLTVL.

The rearrangement joins TRBV7-2 to TRBJ2-1; 10 nucleotides match TRBD1. V was clipped by 5 bases and J by 6 bases; unmatched bases: 4. Germline lookup yields CDR1 SGHTA and CDR2 FQGNSA. The CDR3 consists of 14 residues. The CDR3 DNA sequence: TGTGCCAGCAGCCTGACAGGGGGCCCCAATGAGCAGTTCTTC. It is translated as CASSLTGGPNEQFF.

This chain connects TRBV7-2 to TRBJ1-2, with 8 bases aligning to TRBD1. The V and J ends lost 6 bases and 4 bases, in that order; junction bases with no gene match: 10. Germline V gene data show CDR1 as SGHTA and CDR2 as FQGNSA. CDR3 length equals 15 residues. This chain's CDR3 is CASRPGTGAPYGYTF. The CDR3 region has the DNA TGTGCCAGCAGGCCCGGGACAGGCGCGCCCTATGGCTACACCTTC.

The chain combines TRBV6-2 or TRBV6-3 with TRBJ1-5; TRBD1 might be the D (5 bases). Deletions cut 6 bases from V and 2 bases from J, with 14 bases between. The CDR3 runs 15 residues. Germline assignment: CDR1 MNHEY and CDR2 SVGEGT. CDR3 amino acids: CASSQGARGNQPQHF. CDR3 nucleotide sequence: TGTGCCAGCAGCCAAGGGGCAAGGGGCAATCAGCCCCAGCATTTT.

The chain couples TRBV27 to TRBJ2-5; TRBD2 is a possible D gene (6 bases). CDR1 is MNHEY and CDR2 is SMNVEV in the germline V gene (reference sequence). V was clipped by 6 bases and J by 5 bases, with 16 bases between them. This CDR3 comprises 14 residues. In DNA form, the CDR3 reads TGTGCCAGCAGATACAGGACCAGCGGGGAGACCCAGTACTTC. Translating it yields CASRYRTSGETQYF.

The chain uses TRBV6-5 and TRBJ2-1, with D hard to call. CDR3 length equals 13 residues. Germline lookup yields CDR1 MNHEY and CDR2 SVGAGI. Between the trimmed V and J ends, which lost 0 bases and 6 bases, there was a span of 6 bases. CDR3 in amino acids: CASSYSPFNEQFF. In DNA form, the CDR3 reads TGTGCCAGCAGTTACTCCCCTTTCAATGAGCAGTTCTTC.

V is TRBV7-3 and J is TRBJ1-3; D gene unclear. V was pared by 9 bases and J by 8 bases, with 17 bases between. This CDR3 has 13 amino acids. Germline V lookup: CDR1 SGHTA, CDR2 FQGTGA. Here the CDR3 reads CARTWDLMHTIYF. The CDR3 DNA reads TGTGCCAGGACGTGGGATTTAATGCACACCATATATTTT.

This clone was seen once. The rearrangement uses TRBV6-2 or TRBV6-3 and TRBJ2-7, with 7 bases aligning to TRBD2. CDR3 length equals 14 residues. With V trimmed by 3 bases and J by 3 bases, 5 bases remained unmatched. Looked up from germline, CDR1 is MNHEY and CDR2 is SVGEGT. CDR3 in amino acids: CASSYGGVVYEQYF. CDR3 coding DNA: TGTGCCAGCAGTTATGGGGGGGTTGTCTACGAGCAGTACTTC.

This chain joins TRBV12-3 or TRBV12-4 and TRBJ2-3; D is tentatively TRBD1 or TRBD2 (5 bases each). The CDR3 is made up of 12 amino acids. V dropped 3 bases and J dropped 5 bases, with 6 bases sitting between them. CDR3 in amino acids: CASSLRGDTQYF. Written as DNA, the CDR3 is TGTGCCAGCAGTTTGAGGGGAGATACGCAGTATTTT.

This clone has only a few counts. The J gene is TRBJ1-1, the V gene TRBV11-3; D is unclear. Per the germline V gene, CDR1 is SGHNT and CDR2 is YENEEA. The CDR3 consists of 13 residues. V lost 2 bases and J lost 5, with 9 bases in between. CDR3 nucleotide sequence: TGTGCCAGCAGCTTAACATTGGGGACTGAAGCTTTCTTT. It yields the protein CASSLTLGTEAFF.